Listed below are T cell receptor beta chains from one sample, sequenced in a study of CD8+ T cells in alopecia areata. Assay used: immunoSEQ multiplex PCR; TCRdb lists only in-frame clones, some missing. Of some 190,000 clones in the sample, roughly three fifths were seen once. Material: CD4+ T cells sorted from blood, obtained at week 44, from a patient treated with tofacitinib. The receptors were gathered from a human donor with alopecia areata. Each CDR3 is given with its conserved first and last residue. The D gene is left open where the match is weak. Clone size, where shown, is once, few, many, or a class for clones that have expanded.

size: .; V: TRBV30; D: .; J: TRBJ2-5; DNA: TGTGCCTGGAGTGTAGGGTTCCAAGAGACCCAGTACTTC; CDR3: CAWSVGFQETQYF
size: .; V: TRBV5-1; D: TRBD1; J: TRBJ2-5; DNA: TGCGCCAGCAGCCGAGGACAGGGAACTCAAGAGACCCAGTACTTC; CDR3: CASSRGQGTQETQYF
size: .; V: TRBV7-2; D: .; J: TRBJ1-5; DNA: TGTGCCAGCAGCCCCCGAGGGGGAGAATTTCAGCCCCAGCATTTT; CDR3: CASSPRGGEFQPQHF
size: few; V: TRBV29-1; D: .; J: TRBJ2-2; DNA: TGCAGCGTTGACGGTGTCACCGGGGAGCTGTTTTTT; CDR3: CSVDGVTGELFF
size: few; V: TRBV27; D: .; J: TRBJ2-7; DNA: TGTGCCAGCAGTTTAACAGGGTCCTACGAGCAGTACTTC; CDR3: CASSLTGSYEQYF
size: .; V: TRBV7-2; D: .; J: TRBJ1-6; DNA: TGTGCCAGCAGCTATAACCTGGACAGACCTAATTCACCCCTCCACTTT; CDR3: CASSYNLDRPNSPLHF
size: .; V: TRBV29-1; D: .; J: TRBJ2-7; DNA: TGCAGCGTTTCTCGGCAGGGAGTTGGGTACGAGCAGTACTTC; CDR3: CSVSRQGVGYEQYF
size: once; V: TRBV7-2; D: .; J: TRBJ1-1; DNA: TGTGCCAGCAGCTTAGAAGGGTACGTCACTGAAGCTTTCTTT; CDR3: CASSLEGYVTEAFF
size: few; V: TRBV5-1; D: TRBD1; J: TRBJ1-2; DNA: TGCGCCAGCAAGGCACCCGGGACAGGAGATAACTATGGCTACACCTTC; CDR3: CASKAPGTGDNYGYTF
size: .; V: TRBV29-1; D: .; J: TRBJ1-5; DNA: TGCAGCGTTAAGGAGGCAGGGGGCAATCAGCCCCAGCATTTT; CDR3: CSVKEAGGNQPQHF
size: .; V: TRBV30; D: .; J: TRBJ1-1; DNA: TGTGCCTGGGCACTCCGGGGGAACACTGAAGCTTTCTTT; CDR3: CAWALRGNTEAFF
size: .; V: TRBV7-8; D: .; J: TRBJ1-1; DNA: TGTGCCAGCAGTTCTAAACGTAACACTGAAGCTTTCTTT; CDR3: CASSSKRNTEAFF
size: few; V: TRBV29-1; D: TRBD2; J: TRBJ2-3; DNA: TGCAGCGTTGAAGATCGCCTAGCGGTTAGCACAGATACGCAGTATTTT; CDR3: CSVEDRLAVSTDTQYF
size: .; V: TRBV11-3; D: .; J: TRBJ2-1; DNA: TGTGCCAGCAGCTTAACTGGGAATGAGCAGTTCTTC; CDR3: CASSLTGNEQFF
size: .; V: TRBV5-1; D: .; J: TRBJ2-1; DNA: TGCGCCAGCAGCTCCGGACCTCCCATCGATGAGCAGTTCTTC; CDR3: CASSSGPPIDEQFF
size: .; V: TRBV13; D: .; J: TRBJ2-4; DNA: TGTGCCAGCAGCTTAGGCCAAATTCTCGTCTTC; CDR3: CASSLGQILVF
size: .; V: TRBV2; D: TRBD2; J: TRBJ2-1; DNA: TGTGCCAGCAGAAAAACTAGCGGGGGGACAAATGAGCAGTTCTTC; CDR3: CASRKTSGGTNEQFF
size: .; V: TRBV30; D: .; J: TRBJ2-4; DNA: TGTGCCTGGAGTGTGGGGGGAAACATTCAGTACTTC; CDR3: CAWSVGGNIQYF
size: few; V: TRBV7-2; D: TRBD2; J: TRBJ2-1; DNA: TGTGCCAGCAGAAATTCTCGGGGGGGCCGTTTCAATGAGCAGTTCTTC; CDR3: CASRNSRGGRFNEQFF
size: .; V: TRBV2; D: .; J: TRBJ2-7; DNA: TGTGCCAGCTCGCTCGCCTACGAGCAGTACTTC; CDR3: CASSLAYEQYF
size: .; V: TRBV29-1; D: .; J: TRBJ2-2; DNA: TGCAGCGTTGACCGAGGGGTCACCGGGGAGCTGTTTTTT; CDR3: CSVDRGVTGELFF
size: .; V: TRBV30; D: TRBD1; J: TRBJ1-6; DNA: TGTGCCGGGAAGCGAGACAGGGGAACACCCCTCCACTTT; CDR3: CAGKRDRGTPLHF
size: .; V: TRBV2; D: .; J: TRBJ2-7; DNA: TGTGCCAGCAGTGTTACCCGGCTAGACGAGCAGTACTTC; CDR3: CASSVTRLDEQYF
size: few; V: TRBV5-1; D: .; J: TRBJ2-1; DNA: TGCGCCAGCAGCTCAACAGGGAACCCCTACAATGAGCAGTTCTTC; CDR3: CASSSTGNPYNEQFF
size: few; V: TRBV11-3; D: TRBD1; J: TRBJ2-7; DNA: TGTGCCAGCAGCCCCCCGGACAGGGAATACGAGCAGTACTTC; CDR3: CASSPPDREYEQYF
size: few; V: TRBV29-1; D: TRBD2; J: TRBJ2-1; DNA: TGCAGCGTTGGTCTAGGCGGGGGGATTTACAATGAGCAGTTCTTC; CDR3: CSVGLGGGIYNEQFF
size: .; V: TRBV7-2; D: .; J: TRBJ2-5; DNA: TGTGCCAGCAGCCCAGCGGGCGGAGAGACCCAGTACTTC; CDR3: CASSPAGGETQYF
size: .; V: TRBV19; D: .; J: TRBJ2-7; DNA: TGTGCCAGTAGTATCGGCGGCGGAAGTTACGAGCAGTACTTC; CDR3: CASSIGGGSYEQYF
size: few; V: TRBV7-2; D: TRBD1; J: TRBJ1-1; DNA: TGTGCCAGCAGCTTTAGAGCCCGGGACAGGGGAGTGATCACTGAAGCTTTCTTT; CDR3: CASSFRARDRGVITEAFF
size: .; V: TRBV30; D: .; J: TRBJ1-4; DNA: TGTGCCTGGAGTAATTCTTGGACTACTAATGAAAAACTGTTTTTT; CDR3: CAWSNSWTTNEKLFF
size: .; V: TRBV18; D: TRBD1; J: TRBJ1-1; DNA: TGTGCCAGCTCACCAGGTCGACAGGGAAGTCTTGAAGCTTTCTTT; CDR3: CASSPGRQGSLEAFF
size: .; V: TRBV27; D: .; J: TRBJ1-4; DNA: TGTGCCACCGGCTTCCAGGCAACTAATGAAAAACTGTTTTTT; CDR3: CATGFQATNEKLFF
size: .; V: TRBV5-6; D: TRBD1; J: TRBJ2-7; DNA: TGTGCCAGCAGCTTGGGACAGGGCTCCTACGAGCAGTACTTC; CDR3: CASSLGQGSYEQYF
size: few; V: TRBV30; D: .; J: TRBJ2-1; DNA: TGTGCCTGTTCCAAGGGTATCTCCTACAATGAGCAGTTCTTC; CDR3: CACSKGISYNEQFF
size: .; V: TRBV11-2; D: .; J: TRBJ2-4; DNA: TGTGCCAGCAGCTTAGTTAACGCCAAAAACATTCAGTACTTC; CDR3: CASSLVNAKNIQYF
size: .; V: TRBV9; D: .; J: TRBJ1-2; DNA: TGTGCCAGCAGCGTAGACGGCTATGGCTACACCTTC; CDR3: CASSVDGYGYTF
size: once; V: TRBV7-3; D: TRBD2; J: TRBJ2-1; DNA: TGTGCCAGCAGCTTAAGTAGCGGGGGTTTCAATGAGCAGTTCTTC; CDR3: CASSLSSGGFNEQFF
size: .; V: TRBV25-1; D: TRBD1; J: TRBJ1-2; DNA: TGTGCCAGCAGTCCGGGACAGGGCTTTGGCTACACCTTC; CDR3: CASSPGQGFGYTF
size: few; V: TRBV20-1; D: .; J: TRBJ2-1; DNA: TGCAGTGAGGCAAGGGGCGATGAGCAGTTCTTC; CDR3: CSEARGDEQFF
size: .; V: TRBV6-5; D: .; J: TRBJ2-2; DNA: TGTGCCAGCAGGGAGGGGGTGGCCGGGGAGCTGTTTTTT; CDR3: CASREGVAGELFF
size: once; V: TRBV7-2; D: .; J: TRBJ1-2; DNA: TGTGCCAGCAGGTCATTTGCTGGAAGTAGATCTAACTATGGCTACACCTTC; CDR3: CASRSFAGSRSNYGYTF
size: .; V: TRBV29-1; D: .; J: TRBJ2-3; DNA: TGCAGCGTTGAGGAGGGCACAGATACGCAGTATTTT; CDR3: CSVEEGTDTQYF